These 16 T cell receptor beta chains were all obtained from the same sample, sequenced in a study of technical replicates of blood from a handful of donors. This table comes from immunoSEQ multiplex PCR, and its TCRdb copy is limited to in-frame clones, with some not included. The data show some 70,000 clones, with roughly nine tenths seen just once and 0.38% held by the top ten. Sequencing was carried out using T cells isolated from PBMCs. These TCRs come from a human donor in good health.

This sequence joins TRBV21-1 and TRBJ2-1; the table's D call of TRBD1 was not tested on the DNA. TRBV21-1 is a known pseudogene. There are 15 residues in the CDR3. CDR3 DNA: TGTGCCAGCAGCAACTTTCCGGACAGGTACAATGAGCAGTTCTTC. Amino acid sequence: CASSNFPDRYNEQFF.

This clone showed up just once. V and J are TRBV6-1 and TRBJ1-1; tentatively, D is TRBD1 (5 bases). The CDR3 covers 13 residues. CDR1 and CDR2 from the germline V gene are MNHNS and SASEGT. V gave up 6 bases and J gave up 5 bases, with 13 bases separating them. The CDR3: CASRPGSGTEAFF. The CDR3 region has the DNA TGTGCCAGCAGGCCAGGGTCTGGAACTGAAGCTTTCTTT.

This chain connects TRBV18 to TRBJ1-5, with 8 bases aligning to TRBD1. Trimming at V came to 6 bases and at J to 5 bases, leaving 9 bases not matched to a gene. The CDR3 runs to 15 residues. Germline loops: CDR1 KGHSH, CDR2 LQKENI. For the CDR3, the DNA is TGTGCCAGCTCCTCGGGGACAGGAGTGGATCAGCCCCAGCATTTT. Its translation: CASSSGTGVDQPQHF.

The chain is built from TRBV6-1 and TRBJ1-1; the match to TRBD1 covers 7 bases. The germline V gene encodes CDR1 MNHNS and CDR2 SASEGT. V lost 4 bases, J lost 5 bases, and 10 bases stayed unmatched. The CDR3 loop spans 15 amino acids. CDR3 loop: CASSATWTGWTEAFF. In nucleotides, the CDR3 is TGTGCCAGCAGTGCCACTTGGACAGGATGGACTGAAGCTTTCTTT.

The J gene is TRBJ1-1, the V gene TRBV4-3; TRBD1 might be the D (6 bases). Germline V gives CDR1 LGHNA, CDR2 YSLEER. V dropped 2 bases and J dropped 5 bases, with 27 bases sitting between them. The CDR3 has 19 amino acids. The CDR3 DNA is TGCGCCAGCAGCCAATACATTCACAGGGTCGAAGACTCGGGAACTGAAGCTTTCTTT. Translation gives CASSQYIHRVEDSGTEAFF.

This chain joins TRBV19 and TRBJ2-3; unclear D gene. V dropped 7 bases and J dropped 6 bases, with 14 bases sitting between them. From germline, CDR1 is LNHDA and CDR2 SQIVND (reference sequence). The CDR3 has 13 amino acids. CDR3 loop: CASNGRSSDTQYF. The CDR3 nucleotides read TGTGCCAGTAATGGCAGATCGTCGGATACGCAGTATTTT.

Only a few counts were recorded for this clone. This chain uses TRBV18 with TRBJ2-7, with D perhaps matching TRBD1 (5 bases). Germline assignment: CDR1 KGHSH and CDR2 LQKENI. V was pared by 8 bases and J by 2 bases, with 16 bases between. The CDR3 has 14 amino acids. CDR3 sequence reads: CASHHPTVTYEQYF. As DNA, the CDR3 is TGTGCCAGCCACCACCCGACAGTAACCTACGAGCAGTACTTC.

The CDR3 reads CASSTGTYEQYF. CDR3 nucleotide sequence: TGTGCCAGCAGTACAGGGACCTACGAGCAGTACTTC. The chain employs TRBV5-6 and TRBJ2-7; tentatively, D is TRBD1 (6 bases). The CDR3 totals 12 residues. V was cut by 5 bases and J by 2 bases, with 8 bases left in between. Germline CDR1 SGHDT, CDR2 YYEEEE.

The chain links TRBV23-1 to TRBJ1-1; D gene unclear. TRBV23-1 is sorted into the ORF group, with uncertain function. The CDR3 runs 15 residues. V shed 3 bases and J shed 2 bases, with 13 bases lying between them. CDR3 in DNA: TGCGCCAGCAGTCAGGGAGCTCCCATCAACACTGAAGCTTTCTTT. Translated: CASSQGAPINTEAFF.

This clone occurred once. The chain carries TRBV2 and TRBJ1-1; 8 bases are shared with TRBD1. Looked up from germline, CDR1 is SNHLY and CDR2 is FYNNEI. This CDR3 has 13 residues. With 8 bases clipped from V and 7 bases from J, the junction kept 9 bases outside the gene matches. The CDR3 spells CASSQGAYFEAFF. The DNA for the CDR3 is TGTGCCAGCTCCCAGGGGGCTTATTTTGAAGCTTTCTTT.

In this sample, this clone turned up a few times. The chain has TRBV13 and TRBJ1-1; no definite D call. V was clipped by 4 bases and J by 14 bases, with 20 bases between them. The CDR3 consists of 13 residues. Germline V CDR1 and CDR2: PRHDT, FYEKMQ (reference sequence). The CDR3 region is CASSSPLSRAGFF. CDR3 nucleotide sequence: TGTGCCAGCAGCTCTCCTTTGTCTCGGGCGGGCTTCTTT.

The chain links TRBV30 to TRBJ2-7, with 7 bases aligning to TRBD2. Germline V CDR1 and CDR2: GTSNPN, SVGIG (reference sequence). V trimming: 0 bases; J trimming: 4 bases; junction bases outside the gene matches: 6. There are 14 residues in the CDR3. CDR3: CAWSVLAAGYEQYF. The CDR3 region has the DNA TGTGCCTGGAGTGTTCTAGCGGCGGGATACGAGCAGTACTTC.

J is TRBJ2-1 and V is TRBV11-1; 11 bases are shared with TRBD2. The trim removed 4 bases at V and 3 bases at J, leaving 5 bases unmatched. CDR1 and CDR2 from the germline V gene are SGHAT and FQDESV (reference sequence). CDR3 length: 16 amino acids. The CDR3 region has the DNA TGTGCCAGCAGCTCTTCCGGGACTAGCGGCTACAATGAGCAGTTCTTC. This codes for CASSSSGTSGYNEQFF.

This chain connects TRBV4-3 to TRBJ1-4; the match to TRBD1 covers 7 bases. The CDR3 runs 16 residues. Germline loops: CDR1 LGHNA, CDR2 YSLEER. Trimming took 4 bases from V and 4 from J; bases not matched to a gene: 9. The CDR3 spells CASSRLTGTVNEKLFF. The CDR3 bases are TGCGCCAGCAGCCGCTTAACCGGGACAGTTAATGAAAAACTGTTTTTT.

The chain combines TRBV29-1 with TRBJ1-1; TRBD1 matches 8 bases. The CDR3 runs to 15 residues. Germline loops: CDR1 SQVTM, CDR2 ANQGSEA. V was pared by 4 bases and J by 6 bases, with 13 bases of the junction left unmatched. For the CDR3, the DNA is TGCAGCGTTGTGCCCCGGACAGGGAAGAGGGCTGAAGCTTTCTTT. Translated: CSVVPRTGKRAEAFF.

In this sample, this clone turned up once. The chain combines TRBV11-2 with TRBJ1-2, with a tentative D call TRBD1 (5 bases). The CDR3 is made up of 15 amino acids. CDR1 and CDR2 (germline): SGHAT, FQNNGV. V was shortened by 5 bases and J by 3 bases, with 16 bases between the two germline ends. Here the CDR3 DNA reads TGTGCCAGCAGCCTTCCCTCTCGCAGGGACTATGGCTACACCTTC. The encoded protein is CASSLPSRRDYGYTF.